This paragraph covers one TCR beta chain sequence. Its antigen is not known. The data originate from a study of metastatic and nonmetastatic thyroid tumors. Study information: Across blood and tumor or nodule tissue, repertoires from malignant and benign thyroid patients were compared with one another. Findings and caveats of the study: According to reports, the diversity of TCR beta was significantly higher in malignant thyroid tumors than in benign nodules, and this held in both blood and tumor samples.

TCRdb ran MiXCR on the PCR reads. The sample has about 6,200 clones, roughly a third seen once. This CDR3 has 12 residues. The germline V and J ends were trimmed by 5 bases and 4 bases, with 9 bases remaining between them. In germline, CDR1 is SEHNR, CDR2 FQNEAQ (reference sequence). Ahead of thyroid surgery, no patient had received treatment of any kind. This clonotype originated in a female donor with papillary thyroid cancer or a benign thyroid nodule (not recorded which). Some clones in this sample may be carry-over from other donors' samples. Sequencing was done on a sample of adjacent normal tissue. The J gene is TRBJ2-7, the V gene TRBV7-9; D might be TRBD2 (5 bases). This chain's CDR3 is CASSGLAYEQYF. DNA for the CDR3: TGTGCCAGCAGCGGACTCGCATACGAGCAGTACTTC. Looking up the rest from reference TRBV7-9 and TRBJ2-7 gives the full variable domain: DTGVSQNPRHKITKRGQNVTFRCDPISEHNRLYWYRQTLGQGPEFLTYFQNEAQLEKSRLLSDRFSAERPKGSFSTLEIQRTEQGDSAMYLCASSGLAYEQYFGPGTRLTVT.